The 7 T cell receptor beta chains presented below share a single source sample, sequenced in a study of neurological immune-mediated disorders. In TCRdb, the 5' RACE reads were re-called with MiXCR into one record per CDR3 protein. The data contain over 75,000 distinct CDR3 sequences, about 5.6% of them singletons. Described time point: longitudinal time-point 2. Sequencing input: PBMCs. These receptors all come from a woman in her sixties or seventies with multiple sclerosis.

This clonotype was counted ten times or more. The V gene is TRBV12-3 or TRBV12-4, the J gene TRBJ2-3; maybe TRBD2 (5 bases). The CDR3 totals 14 residues. V was trimmed by 4 bases and J by 0 bases, leaving 8 bases between them. CDR3 bases: TGTGCCAGCAGTTACCGGGGTAGCACAGATACGCAGTATTTT. It yields the protein CASSYRGSTDTQYF.

This clonotype was seen at least ten times. This chain connects TRBV20-1 to TRBJ1-4; TRBD1 matches 8 bases. With 2 bases clipped from V and 8 bases from J, the junction kept 7 bases outside the gene matches. The CDR3 is 14 residues long. Germline-derived CDR1 and CDR2 are DFQATT and SNEGSKA (reference sequence). The CDR3 here is CSARTTGEPEKLFF. CDR3 DNA sequence: TGCAGTGCTAGAACGACAGGGGAGCCCGAAAAACTGTTTTTT.

Many counts were recorded for this clonotype. The chain recombines TRBV3-1 with TRBJ2-7, with 11 bases that match TRBD1. Germline V lookup: CDR1 LGHDT, CDR2 YNNKEL (reference sequence). V shed 6 bases, J shed 3 bases, and the junction held 10 bases outside the gene matches. CDR3 length equals 16 residues. The CDR3: CASRGTPGQGDYEQYF. In nucleotides, the CDR3 is TGTGCCAGCAGAGGCACCCCGGGACAGGGGGACTACGAGCAGTACTTC.

This clonotype occurred a few times. CDR3 sequence: CSAYHFDPDNEQFF. The CDR3 DNA reads as TGCAGTGCTTACCACTTTGATCCTGACAATGAGCAGTTCTTC. J is TRBJ2-1 and V is TRBV20-1; D gene uncertain. Trimming removed 5 bases at V and 5 bases at J, with 16 bases between. The CDR3 sequence is 14 residues long. Germline-derived CDR1 and CDR2 are DFQATT and SNEGSKA (reference sequence).

This clonotype was detected a few times. This chain links TRBV2 with TRBJ2-7; D might be TRBD1 or TRBD2, each matching 5 bases. Trimming left V 6 bases short and J 4 bases short, with 19 bases between. The CDR3 runs to 15 residues. CDR1 is SNHLY, CDR2 FYNNEI, per germline. The CDR3 spells CASRPPRDGGYEQYF. DNA of the CDR3: TGTGCCAGCAGGCCCCCTAGGGACGGCGGGTACGAGCAGTACTTC.

This clonotype was detected many times. In nucleotides, the CDR3 is TGTGCCAGCAGTACCGACAGGAATGAAAAACTGTTTTTT. This translates into CASSTDRNEKLFF. The genes are TRBV7-2 and TRBJ1-4; D perhaps matches TRBD1 (6 bases). The CDR3 is 13 amino acids. The V gene's germline CDR1 is SGHTA and CDR2 FQGNSA. Trimming took off 6 bases at V and 5 bases at J, with 10 bases between the two ends.

This clonotype occurred a few times. This chain joins TRBV5-6 and TRBJ2-5, with D maybe TRBD1 (5 bases). CDR1 is SGHDT and CDR2 is YYEEEE in the germline V gene. V lost 3 bases and J 5 bases, leaving 17 bases between the germline ends. This CDR3 has 15 residues. The CDR3 sequence is CASSSLDSFRETQYF. CDR3 coding DNA: TGTGCCAGCAGCTCCCTCGACAGTTTTCGGGAGACCCAGTACTTC.